This T cell receptor (beta chain) was retrieved from a study of T cell clonotyping in hematopoietic cell transplantation. General study results and limits: Pathologically expanded recipient clonotypes increased progressively from day 30 to day 180 as diversity fell.

Measured with immunoSEQ multiplex PCR; TCRdb has only the in-frame clones, and not every one. The top ten hold 3.5% to 4.5% of the sample, which has over 15,000 clones, approximately 85% seen once. As concerns this clone: The antigen remains undetermined.

This clonotype was obtained from a woman aged 40 to 50 in good health. Some clones in this sample may be carry-over from other donors' samples. The sequenced sample was peripheral blood mononuclear cells.

CDR3 sequence reads: CASSLTTSPTGEQFF. In DNA form, the CDR3 reads TGCGCCAGCAGCTTGACGACTTCTCCCACAGGGGAGCAGTTCTTC. The chain combines TRBV5-1 with TRBJ2-1, with D possibly matching TRBD1 (6 bases). This CDR3 is 15 amino acids long. Germline CDR1 SGHRS, CDR2 YFSETQ. V gave up 1 base and J gave up 10 bases, with 18 bases separating them.